This TCR beta chain was obtained from a study of CD8 T cells in Susac syndrome. When the RNA was reverse transcribed, random hexamers were used with an input of about 0.5 to 1 ug. TCRdb re-analysed the immunoSEQ multiplex PCR reads in MiXCR, keeping a single row per CDR3 protein. Of just under 150,000 distinct CDR3 sequences in the sample, roughly 94% were seen once. The length of the CDR3 is 14 residues. Per germline, CDR1 LGHNA and CDR2 YNFKEQ. Trimming pared 2 bases from V and 9 bases from J, leaving 14 bases between. This chain uses TRBV4-2 with TRBJ1-5; D not resolved. The sequence was obtained from a human donor in good health. Sample: CD4+ T cells from PBMCs. CDR3 sequence: CASSQLTTAGPQHF. The CDR3 nucleotides read TGTGCCAGCAGCCAACTAACGACGGCAGGGCCCCAGCATTTT.